This TCR beta chain was sequenced for a study of blood T cell repertoires in COVID-19. Clinical history as reported by participants underpinned cohort assignment. Sequenced by immunoSEQ multiplex PCR; TCRdb stores in-frame clones only, minus some. The sample contains over 300,000 clones, 70% to 90% of which appear only once. Per germline, CDR1 SGHTA and CDR2 FQGNSA. Unmatched junction bases numbered 5, after V lost 2 bases and J lost 2 bases. The CDR3 contains 16 residues. V gene TRBV7-2 combines with J gene TRBJ2-2; 7 bases fit TRBD1. This TCR derives from a woman between 18 and 29 years old who had recovered from COVID-19. The sequenced material came from PBMCs or T cells enriched from blood (not recorded which). This CDR3 is CASSLFGTENTGELFF. The CDR3 nucleotides are TGTGCCAGCAGCTTATTTGGGACAGAAAACACCGGGGAGCTGTTTTTT.